A single sample is the source of the 21 T cell receptor beta chains below, sequenced in a study of T cell changes during pregnancy in multiple sclerosis. Some clones are missing from TCRdb's copy, which holds only in-frame ones; the method was immunoSEQ multiplex PCR. The sample has under 35,000 clones, roughly 87% seen once. Sequenced material: CD8+ T cells from peripheral blood mononuclear cells, taken before pregnancy. The receptors here all came from a female donor with multiple sclerosis, enrolled in a pregnancy study.

The rearrangement uses TRBV6-5 and TRBJ2-2, with D possibly being TRBD2 (6 bases). Germline-derived CDR1 and CDR2 are MNHEY and SVGAGI. The CDR3 runs to 15 residues. The ends were cut back, 5 bases at V and 0 bases at J, with 10 bases in the middle. CDR3 coding DNA: TGTGCCAGCAGTCGGGGGACGGCGAACACCGGGGAGCTGTTTTTT. It translates to CASSRGTANTGELFF.

The rearrangement links TRBV27 to TRBJ1-1; 10 bases match TRBD1. Germline V CDR1 and CDR2: MNHEY, SMNVEV (reference sequence). The CDR3 runs 13 residues. Germline trimming cut 4 bases from V and 5 bases from J; bases unmatched to any gene: 1. The CDR3 protein is CASSWGQGTEAFF. The CDR3 region has the DNA TGTGCCAGCAGTTGGGGACAGGGGACTGAAGCTTTCTTT.

The chain uses TRBV9 and TRBJ2-7; weak D call: TRBD2 (6 bases). The V end was cut by 0 bases, the J end by 3 bases, with 10 bases between. The CDR3 is 14 residues long. The germline V gene encodes CDR1 SGDLS and CDR2 YYNGEE. The chain's CDR3 is CASSVGGEIYEQYF. The CDR3 DNA reads as TGTGCCAGCAGCGTAGGGGGGGAGATCTACGAGCAGTACTTC.

The chain carries TRBV5-1 and TRBJ1-2; perhaps TRBD1 as D (6 bases). The CDR3 runs 14 residues. The V gene lost 0 bases and the J gene lost 6 bases, with 12 bases spanning the gap. Germline values: CDR1 SGHRS, CDR2 YFSETQ. The CDR3 loop is CASSLGQGRDGYTF. CDR3 coding DNA: TGCGCCAGCAGCTTGGGGCAGGGGCGAGATGGCTACACCTTC.

V usage is TRBV12-5 and J usage is TRBJ2-7, with TRBD2 as a possible D gene (6 bases). V lost 6 bases to trimming and J lost 0 bases, with 9 bases between them. The CDR3 contains 13 residues. Germline assignment: CDR1 LGHNT and CDR2 FRNRAP. For the CDR3, the DNA is TGTGCTAGTGGATGGGACTTCTCCTACGAGCAGTACTTC. Translated, it gives CASGWDFSYEQYF.

The chain is built from TRBV5-6 and TRBJ1-2, with unresolved D. V was cut by 4 bases and J by 4 bases, with 14 bases left in between. The CDR3 has 14 amino acids. Looked up from germline, CDR1 is SGHDT and CDR2 is YYEEEE. This CDR3 reads CASSPEMSPYGYTF. The CDR3 DNA is TGTGCCAGCAGCCCCGAAATGAGCCCCTATGGCTACACCTTC.

The V call is TRBV28, the J call TRBJ2-7; the match to TRBD2 covers 10 bases. V lost 4 bases and J lost 0; bases outside the gene matches: 6. Looked up from germline, CDR1 is MDHEN and CDR2 is SYDVKM. This CDR3 region has 16 residues. This chain's CDR3 is CASSSSGTSASYEQYF. The CDR3, as DNA: TGTGCCAGCAGTTCCTCCGGGACTAGCGCCTCCTACGAGCAGTACTTC.

CDR3 sequence (DNA): TGTGCCAGCAGCTTAGGCGCCTACGAGCAGTACTTC. Translated: CASSLGAYEQYF. The chain couples TRBV7-9 to TRBJ2-7; D unresolved. Deletions cut 1 base from V and 2 bases from J, with 3 bases between. The CDR3 runs 12 residues. Germline V gene sequence: CDR1 SEHNR, CDR2 FQNEAQ (reference sequence).

The V and J genes are TRBV27 and TRBJ2-3, with D possibly being TRBD1 (5 bases). Germline CDR1 and CDR2: MNHEY and SMNVEV (reference sequence). This CDR3 comprises 18 residues. Trimming removed 6 bases at V and 0 bases at J, with 22 bases between. The CDR3 loop reads CASSPTVAWGASTDTQYF. The CDR3 DNA follows: TGTGCCAGCAGCCCGACGGTGGCCTGGGGCGCTAGCACAGATACGCAGTATTTT.

The chain has TRBV27 and TRBJ2-6; D call uncertain. V was pared by 5 bases and J by 1 base, with 12 bases between. Looked up from germline, CDR1 is MNHEY and CDR2 is SMNVEV (reference sequence). The CDR3 is 16 residues long. CDR3 loop: CASSPASESGANVLTF. CDR3 sequence (DNA): TGTGCCAGCAGTCCCGCCAGCGAGTCTGGGGCCAACGTCCTGACTTTC.

J is TRBJ1-1 and V is TRBV9; D may be TRBD1 (6 bases). V lost 3 bases to trimming and J lost 4 bases, with 10 bases between them. Germline V gene lookup returns CDR1 SGDLS and CDR2 YYNGEE. The CDR3 contains 13 residues. The CDR3 sequence is CASSGQGTTEAFF. The CDR3 DNA reads as TGTGCCAGCAGCGGGCAGGGGACCACTGAAGCTTTCTTT.

The chain recombines TRBV15 with TRBJ1-1, with a weak D call TRBD1 (6 bases). With 6 bases removed from V and 5 bases from J, the gap between germline ends came to 22 bases. Germline V gene data show CDR1 as LNHNV and CDR2 as YYDKDF (reference sequence). CDR3 length: 16 residues. CDR3 amino acids: CATSELAQGLGTEAFF. The DNA of the CDR3 is TGTGCCACCAGTGAGCTTGCACAGGGCTTGGGTACTGAAGCTTTCTTT.

The gene calls are TRBV6-5 and TRBJ2-7; TRBD1 aligns across 9 bases. The V and J ends lost 6 bases and 2 bases, in that order; junction bases with no gene match: 8. The germline V gene encodes CDR1 MNHEY and CDR2 SVGAGI. The CDR3 loop spans 15 amino acids. CDR3 sequence (DNA): TGTGCCAGCAGGACCGGGACAGGGATTACCTACGAGCAGTACTTC. It encodes CASRTGTGITYEQYF.

V is TRBV6-4 and J is TRBJ2-1, with TRBD2 matching over 9 bases. V lost 5 bases and J lost 7; bases outside the gene matches: 9. The CDR3 spans 15 residues. CDR1 and CDR2 from the germline V gene are MRHNA and SNTAGT. CDR3 sequence: CASSQRLAAANEQFF. The CDR3 DNA follows: TGTGCCAGCAGTCAACGACTAGCGGCCGCAAATGAGCAGTTCTTC.

This clone turned up a few times. The chain has TRBV7-9 and TRBJ1-1; D call uncertain. V lost 3 bases to trimming and J lost 8 bases, with 7 bases between them. The CDR3 is 11 residues long. The germline V gene encodes CDR1 SEHNR and CDR2 FQNEAQ (reference sequence). The CDR3 DNA follows: TGTGCCAGCAGCTTCTGGCCCGAAGCTTTCTTT. Its translation is CASSFWPEAFF. The full variable domain, with the rest looked up from reference TRBV7-9 and TRBJ1-1, is DTGVSQNPRHKITKRGQNVTFRCDPISEHNRLYWYRQTLGQGPEFLTYFQNEAQLEKSRLLSDRFSAERPKGSFSTLEIQRTEQGDSAMYLCASSFWPEAFFGQGTRLTVV.

CDR3 nucleotide sequence: TGTGCCAGCAGCCGGGACTGGGATGAGGAACTGTTTTTT. Protein product: CASSRDWDEELFF. The V and J genes are TRBV27 and TRBJ1-4; D is possibly TRBD1 (5 bases). Trimming removed 6 bases at V and 12 bases at J, with 17 bases between. CDR1 is MNHEY and CDR2 is SMNVEV in the germline V gene (reference sequence). The CDR3 has 13 amino acids. Combining the CDR3 with reference TRBV27 and TRBJ1-4 gives the whole variable domain EAQVTQNPRYLITVTGKKLTVTCSQNMNHEYMSWYRQDPGLGLRQIYYSMNVEVTDKGDVPEGYKVSRKEKRNFPLILESPSPNQTSLYFCASSRDWDEELFFGSGTQLSVL.

The V and J genes are TRBV5-4 and TRBJ2-7; perhaps TRBD2 as D (7 bases). Germline V CDR1 and CDR2: SGHNT, YYREEE (reference sequence). The CDR3 runs 15 residues. The germline V and J ends were trimmed by 2 bases and 6 bases, with 18 bases remaining between them. The CDR3 here is CASSFRGGTLGEQYF. The CDR3 DNA is TGTGCCAGCAGCTTCCGCGGGGGCACCTTGGGCGAGCAGTACTTC. The full variable domain, its missing parts supplied by reference TRBV5-4 and TRBJ2-7, is ETGVTQSPTHLIKTRGQQVTLRCSSQSGHNTVSWYQQALGQGPQFIFQYYREEENGRGNFPPRFSGLQFPNYSSELNVNALELDDSALYLCASSFRGGTLGEQYFGPGTRLTVT.

The chain links TRBV18 to TRBJ2-1, with D uncertain. V lost 0 bases, J lost 5 bases, and 2 bases lay in between. The CDR3 is made up of 12 amino acids. Looked up from germline, CDR1 is KGHSH and CDR2 is LQKENI. The CDR3, as DNA: TGTGCCAGCTCACCACCCAACAATGAGCAGTTCTTC. Protein product: CASSPPNNEQFF. The whole variable domain, remainder taken from reference TRBV18 and TRBJ2-1, is NAGVMQNPRHLVRRRGQEARLRCSPMKGHSHVYWYRQLPEEGLKFMVYLQKENIIDESGMPKERFSAEFPKEGPSILRIQQVVRGDSAAYFCASSPPNNEQFFGPGTRLTVL.

V usage is TRBV7-8 and J usage is TRBJ1-5, with TRBD1 matching over 12 bases. CDR1 SGHVS and CDR2 FQNEAQ come from the germline V gene. Trimming at V came to 3 bases and at J to 6 bases, leaving 15 bases not matched to a gene. This CDR3 is 19 amino acids long. CDR3 DNA: TGTGCCAGCAGCTTGGGCCAAGCTGGGGACAGGGGGCATGCTCAGCCCCAGCATTTT. This gives the protein CASSLGQAGDRGHAQPQHF.

This clone was found a few times. The gene calls are TRBV5-1 and TRBJ2-7, with 7 nucleotides matching TRBD1. V was pared by 4 bases and J by 3 bases, with 10 bases of the junction left unmatched. Germline V gene sequence: CDR1 SGHRS, CDR2 YFSETQ. The length of the CDR3 is 15 residues. The CDR3: CASSPDGTDYYEQYF. CDR3 nucleotide sequence: TGCGCCAGCAGCCCAGACGGGACAGATTACTACGAGCAGTACTTC. Drawing the rest from reference TRBV5-1 and TRBJ2-7, the complete variable domain is KAGVTQTPRYLIKTRGQQVTLSCSPISGHRSVSWYQQTPGQGLQFLFEYFSETQRNKGNFPGRFSGRQFSNSRSEMNVSTLELGDSALYLCASSPDGTDYYEQYFGPGTRLTVT.

The chain links TRBV5-4 to TRBJ1-1; D gene unclear. The CDR3 has 12 amino acids. V was clipped by 1 base and J by 10 bases, with 11 bases between them. Germline V lookup: CDR1 SGHNT, CDR2 YYREEE (reference sequence). The DNA of the CDR3 is TGTGCCAGCAGCTTGTCTGGGTTAGCAGCTTTCTTT. Encoded protein: CASSLSGLAAFF.